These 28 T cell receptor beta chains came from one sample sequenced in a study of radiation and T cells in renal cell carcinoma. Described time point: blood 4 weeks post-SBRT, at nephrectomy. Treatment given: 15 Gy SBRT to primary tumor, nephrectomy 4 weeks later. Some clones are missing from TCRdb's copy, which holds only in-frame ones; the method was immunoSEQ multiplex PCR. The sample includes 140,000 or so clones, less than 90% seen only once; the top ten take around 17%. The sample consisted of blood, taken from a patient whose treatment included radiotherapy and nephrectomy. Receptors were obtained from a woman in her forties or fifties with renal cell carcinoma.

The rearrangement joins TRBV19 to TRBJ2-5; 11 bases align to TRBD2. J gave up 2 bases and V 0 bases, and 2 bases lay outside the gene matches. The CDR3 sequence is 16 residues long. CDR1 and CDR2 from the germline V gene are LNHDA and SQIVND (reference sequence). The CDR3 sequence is CASSIDLAGGQETQYF. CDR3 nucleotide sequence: TGTGCCAGTAGTATAGATCTAGCGGGGGGACAAGAGACCCAGTACTTC.

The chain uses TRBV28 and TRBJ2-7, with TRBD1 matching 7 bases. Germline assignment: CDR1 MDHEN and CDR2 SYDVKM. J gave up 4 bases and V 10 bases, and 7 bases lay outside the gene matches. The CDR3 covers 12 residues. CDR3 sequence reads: CATYRGYYEQYF. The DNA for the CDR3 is TGTGCCACCTACAGGGGTTATTACGAGCAGTACTTC.

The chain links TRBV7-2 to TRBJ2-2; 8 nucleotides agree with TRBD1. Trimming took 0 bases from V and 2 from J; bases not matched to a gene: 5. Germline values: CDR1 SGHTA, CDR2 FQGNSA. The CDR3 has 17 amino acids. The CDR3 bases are TGTGCCAGCAGCTTAGCCGGGACAGGAATAAACACCGGGGAGCTGTTTTTT. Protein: CASSLAGTGINTGELFF.

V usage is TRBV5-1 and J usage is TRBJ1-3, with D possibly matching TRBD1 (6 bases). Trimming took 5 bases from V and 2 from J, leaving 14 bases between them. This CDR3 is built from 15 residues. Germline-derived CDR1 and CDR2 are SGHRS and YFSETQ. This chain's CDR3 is CASSRVQGPGNTIYF. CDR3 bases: TGCGCCAGCAGTCGTGTACAGGGCCCTGGAAACACCATATATTTT.

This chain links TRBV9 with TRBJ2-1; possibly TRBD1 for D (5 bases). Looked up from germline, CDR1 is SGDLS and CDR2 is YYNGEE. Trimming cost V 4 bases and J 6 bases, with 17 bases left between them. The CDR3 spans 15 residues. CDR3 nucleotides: TGTGCCAGCAGCCCCTCCCCAGGGAACATCAATGAGCAGTTCTTC. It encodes CASSPSPGNINEQFF.

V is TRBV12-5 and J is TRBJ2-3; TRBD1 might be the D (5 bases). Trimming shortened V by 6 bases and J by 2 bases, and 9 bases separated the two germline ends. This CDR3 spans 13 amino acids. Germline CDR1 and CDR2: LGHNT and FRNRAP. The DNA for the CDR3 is TGTGCTAGTGGAGGACAATCCACAGATACGCAGTATTTT. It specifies CASGGQSTDTQYF.

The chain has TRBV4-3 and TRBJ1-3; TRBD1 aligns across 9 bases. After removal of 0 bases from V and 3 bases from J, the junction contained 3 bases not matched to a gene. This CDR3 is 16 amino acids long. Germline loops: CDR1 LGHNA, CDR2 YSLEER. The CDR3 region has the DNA TGCGCCAGCAGCCAAGACGGGACAGGGCTTGGAAACACCATATATTTT. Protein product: CASSQDGTGLGNTIYF.

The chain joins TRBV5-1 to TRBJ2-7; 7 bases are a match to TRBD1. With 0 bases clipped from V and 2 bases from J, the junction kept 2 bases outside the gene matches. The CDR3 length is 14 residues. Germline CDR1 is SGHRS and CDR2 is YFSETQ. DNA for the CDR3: TGCGCCAGCAGCTTGGGGCAGGGGGCCTACGAGCAGTACTTC. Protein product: CASSLGQGAYEQYF. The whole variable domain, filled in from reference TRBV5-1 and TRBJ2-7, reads KAGVTQTPRYLIKTRGQQVTLSCSPISGHRSVSWYQQTPGQGLQFLFEYFSETQRNKGNFPGRFSGRQFSNSRSEMNVSTLELGDSALYLCASSLGQGAYEQYFGPGTRLTVT.

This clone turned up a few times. CDR3 bases: TGTGCCAGCAGTTCTCAGACATATGGCTACACCTTC. Its translation: CASSSQTYGYTF. The chain employs TRBV28 and TRBJ1-2; D is undetermined. Germline CDR1 MDHEN, CDR2 SYDVKM. CDR3 size: 12 residues. The V and J ends lost 4 bases and 5 bases respectively, with 8 bases between them.

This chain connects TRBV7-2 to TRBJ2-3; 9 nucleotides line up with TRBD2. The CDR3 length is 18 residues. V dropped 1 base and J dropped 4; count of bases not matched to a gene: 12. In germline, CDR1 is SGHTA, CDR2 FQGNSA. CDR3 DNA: TGTGCCAGCAGCTTAGTTAGCGGGGGCCTATCAGGTGCAGATACGCAGTATTTT. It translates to CASSLVSGGLSGADTQYF.

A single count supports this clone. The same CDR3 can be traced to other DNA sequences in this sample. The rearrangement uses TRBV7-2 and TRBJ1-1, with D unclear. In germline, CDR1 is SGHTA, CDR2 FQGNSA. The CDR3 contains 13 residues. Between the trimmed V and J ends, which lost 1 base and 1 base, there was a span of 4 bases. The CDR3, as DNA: TGTGCCAGCAGCTTAGGCAGGAACACTGAAGCTTTCTTT. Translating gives CASSLGRNTEAFF.

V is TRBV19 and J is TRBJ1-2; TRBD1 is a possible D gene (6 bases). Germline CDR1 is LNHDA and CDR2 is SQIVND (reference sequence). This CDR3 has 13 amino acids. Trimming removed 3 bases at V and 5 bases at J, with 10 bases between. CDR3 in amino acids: CASSMNRDYGYTF. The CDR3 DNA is TGTGCCAGTAGTATGAACAGGGATTATGGCTACACCTTC.

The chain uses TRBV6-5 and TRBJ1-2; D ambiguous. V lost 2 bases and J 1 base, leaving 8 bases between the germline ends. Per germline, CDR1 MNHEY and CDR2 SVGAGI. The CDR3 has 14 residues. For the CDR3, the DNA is TGTGCCAGCAGTTACGGCAGACTTAACTATGGCTACACCTTC. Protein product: CASSYGRLNYGYTF.

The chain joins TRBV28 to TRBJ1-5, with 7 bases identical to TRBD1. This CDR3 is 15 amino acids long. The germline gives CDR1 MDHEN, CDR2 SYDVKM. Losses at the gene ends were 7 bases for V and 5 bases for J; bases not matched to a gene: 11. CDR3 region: CASTLDRSKYQPQHF. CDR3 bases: TGTGCCAGCACCCTGGACAGGTCGAAGTATCAGCCCCAGCATTTT. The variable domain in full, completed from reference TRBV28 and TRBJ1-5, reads DVKVTQSSRYLVKRTGEKVFLECVQDMDHENMFWYRQDPGLGLRLIYFSYDVKMKEKGDIPEGYSVSREKKERFSLILESASTNQTSMYLCASTLDRSKYQPQHFGDGTRLSIL.

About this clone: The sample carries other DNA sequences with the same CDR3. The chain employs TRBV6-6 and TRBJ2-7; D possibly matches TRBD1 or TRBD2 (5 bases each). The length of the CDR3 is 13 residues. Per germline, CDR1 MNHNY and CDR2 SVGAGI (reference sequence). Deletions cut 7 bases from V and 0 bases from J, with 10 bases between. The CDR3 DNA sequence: TGTGCCAGCACCGGGACCATCTCCTACGAGCAGTACTTC. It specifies CASTGTISYEQYF.

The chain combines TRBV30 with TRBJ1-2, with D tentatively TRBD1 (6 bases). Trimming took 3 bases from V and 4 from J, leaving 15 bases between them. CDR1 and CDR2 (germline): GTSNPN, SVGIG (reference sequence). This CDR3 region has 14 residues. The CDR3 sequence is CAWSLGGAGYGYTF. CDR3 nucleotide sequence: TGTGCCTGGAGCCTGGGGGGCGCAGGCTATGGCTACACCTTC.

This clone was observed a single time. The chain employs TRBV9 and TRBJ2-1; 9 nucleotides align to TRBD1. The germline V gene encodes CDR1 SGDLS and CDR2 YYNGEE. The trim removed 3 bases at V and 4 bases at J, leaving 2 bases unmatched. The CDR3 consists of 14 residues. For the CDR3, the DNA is TGTGCCAGCAGCGCAGGACAGGGGTACAATGAGCAGTTCTTC. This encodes CASSAGQGYNEQFF.

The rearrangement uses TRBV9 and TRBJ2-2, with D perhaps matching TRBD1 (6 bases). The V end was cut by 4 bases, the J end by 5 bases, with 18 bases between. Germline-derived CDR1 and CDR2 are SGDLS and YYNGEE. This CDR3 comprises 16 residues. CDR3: CASSITGFRNTGELFF. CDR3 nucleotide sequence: TGTGCCAGCAGCATTACAGGGTTCCGGAATACCGGGGAGCTGTTTTTT.

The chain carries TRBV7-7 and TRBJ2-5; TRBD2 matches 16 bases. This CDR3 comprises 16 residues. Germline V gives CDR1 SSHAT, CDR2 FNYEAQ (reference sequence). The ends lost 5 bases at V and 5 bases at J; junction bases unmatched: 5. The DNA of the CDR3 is TGTGCCAGCAGCGCTGGGACTAGCGGGGGGGTGGAGACCCAGTACTTC. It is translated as CASSAGTSGGVETQYF.

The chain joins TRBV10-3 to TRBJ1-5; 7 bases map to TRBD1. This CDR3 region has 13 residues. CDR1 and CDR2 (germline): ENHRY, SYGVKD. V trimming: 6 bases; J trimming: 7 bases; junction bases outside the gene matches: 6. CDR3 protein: CAISPGQEQPQHF. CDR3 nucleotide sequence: TGTGCCATCAGCCCCGGACAGGAACAGCCCCAGCATTTT.

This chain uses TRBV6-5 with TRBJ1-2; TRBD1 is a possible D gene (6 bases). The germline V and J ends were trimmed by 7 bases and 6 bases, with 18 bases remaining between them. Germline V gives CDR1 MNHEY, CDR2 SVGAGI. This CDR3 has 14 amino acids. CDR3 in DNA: TGTGCCAGCACCCTTCAGGGGCTGGGGAATGGCTACACCTTC. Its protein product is CASTLQGLGNGYTF.

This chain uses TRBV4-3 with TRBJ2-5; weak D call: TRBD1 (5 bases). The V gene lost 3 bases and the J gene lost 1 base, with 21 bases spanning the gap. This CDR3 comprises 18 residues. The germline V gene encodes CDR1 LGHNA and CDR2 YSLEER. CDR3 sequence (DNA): TGCGCCAGCAGCCACACTCCGGTCGGACAATGGGTCCAAGAGACCCAGTACTTC. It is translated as CASSHTPVGQWVQETQYF.

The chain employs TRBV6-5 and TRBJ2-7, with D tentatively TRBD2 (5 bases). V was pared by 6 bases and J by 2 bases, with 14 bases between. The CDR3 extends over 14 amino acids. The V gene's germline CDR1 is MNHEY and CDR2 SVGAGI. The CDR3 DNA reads TGTGCCAGCAGACGCCCCGGGGTAACCTACGAGCAGTACTTC. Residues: CASRRPGVTYEQYF.

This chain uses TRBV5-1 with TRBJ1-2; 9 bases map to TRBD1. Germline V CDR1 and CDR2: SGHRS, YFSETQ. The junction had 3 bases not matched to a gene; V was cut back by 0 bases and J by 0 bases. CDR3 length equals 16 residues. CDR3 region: CASSLARDRANYGYTF. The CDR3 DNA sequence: TGCGCCAGCAGCTTGGCCCGGGACAGGGCTAACTATGGCTACACCTTC. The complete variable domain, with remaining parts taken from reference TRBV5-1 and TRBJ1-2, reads KAGVTQTPRYLIKTRGQQVTLSCSPISGHRSVSWYQQTPGQGLQFLFEYFSETQRNKGNFPGRFSGRQFSNSRSEMNVSTLELGDSALYLCASSLARDRANYGYTFGSGTRLTVV.

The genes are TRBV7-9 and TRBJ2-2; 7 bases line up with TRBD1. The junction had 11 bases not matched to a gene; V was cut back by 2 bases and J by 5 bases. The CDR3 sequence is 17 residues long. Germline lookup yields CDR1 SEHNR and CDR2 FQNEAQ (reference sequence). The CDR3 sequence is CASSLRTGTASTGELFF. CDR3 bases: TGTGCCAGCAGCTTACGGACCGGGACAGCTTCGACCGGGGAGCTGTTTTTT. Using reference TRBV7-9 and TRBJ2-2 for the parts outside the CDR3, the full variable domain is DTGVSQNPRHKITKRGQNVTFRCDPISEHNRLYWYRQTLGQGPEFLTYFQNEAQLEKSRLLSDRFSAERPKGSFSTLEIQRTEQGDSAMYLCASSLRTGTASTGELFFGEGSRLTVL.

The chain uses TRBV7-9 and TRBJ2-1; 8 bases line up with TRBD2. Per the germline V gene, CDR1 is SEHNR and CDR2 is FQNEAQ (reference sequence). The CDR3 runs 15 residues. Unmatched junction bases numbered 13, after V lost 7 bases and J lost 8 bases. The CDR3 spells CASTEKAGGNHEQFF. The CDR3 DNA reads TGTGCCAGCACCGAAAAGGCGGGGGGAAACCATGAGCAGTTCTTC.

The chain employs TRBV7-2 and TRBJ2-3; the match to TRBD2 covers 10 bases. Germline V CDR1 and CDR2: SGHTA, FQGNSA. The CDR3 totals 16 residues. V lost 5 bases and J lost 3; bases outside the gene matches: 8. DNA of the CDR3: TGTGCCAGCAGCATGATAGCGGGAGGTTGGACAGATACGCAGTATTTT. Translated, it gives CASSMIAGGWTDTQYF.

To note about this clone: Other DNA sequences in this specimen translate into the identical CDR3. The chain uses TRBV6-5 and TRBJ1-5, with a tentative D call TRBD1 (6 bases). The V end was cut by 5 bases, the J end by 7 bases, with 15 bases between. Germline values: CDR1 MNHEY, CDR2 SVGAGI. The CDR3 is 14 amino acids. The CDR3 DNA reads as TGTGCCAGCAGTGGTCGGTCAGGGGAACAGCCCCAGCATTTT. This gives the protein CASSGRSGEQPQHF.